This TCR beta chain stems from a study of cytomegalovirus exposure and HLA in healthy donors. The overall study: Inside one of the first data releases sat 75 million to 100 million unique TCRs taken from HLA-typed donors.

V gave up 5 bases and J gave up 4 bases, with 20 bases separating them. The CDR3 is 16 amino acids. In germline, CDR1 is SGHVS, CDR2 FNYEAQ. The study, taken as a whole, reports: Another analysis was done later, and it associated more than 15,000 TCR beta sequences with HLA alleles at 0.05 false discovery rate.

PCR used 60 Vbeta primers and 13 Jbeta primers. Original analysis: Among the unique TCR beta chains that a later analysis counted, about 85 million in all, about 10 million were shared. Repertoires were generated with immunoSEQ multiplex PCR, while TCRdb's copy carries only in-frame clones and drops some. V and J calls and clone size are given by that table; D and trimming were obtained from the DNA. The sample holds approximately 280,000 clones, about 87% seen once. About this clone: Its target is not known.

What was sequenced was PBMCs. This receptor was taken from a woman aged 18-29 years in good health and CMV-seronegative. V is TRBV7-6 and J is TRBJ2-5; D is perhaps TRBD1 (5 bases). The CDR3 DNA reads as TGTGCCAGCAGCACCTTCGACAGACGTCCAAGAGAGACCCAGTACTTC. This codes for CASSTFDRRPRETQYF.